One sample yielded the 17 T cell receptor beta chains listed below, sequenced in a study of spatial heterogeneity in lung cancer. From the 5' RACE reads, TCRdb called clonotypes with MiXCR, one entry per CDR3 protein. The data contain 4,000 to 5,500 distinct CDR3 sequences, about 16% of them seen just once; the ten biggest clones take up roughly 20%. Time point defined: sample taken at primary tumor resection. From tumor, nontumor lung or frozen PBMC, whole RNA was taken unsorted for sequencing. Sequences were derived from normal lung tissue next to the tumor, sampled at surgery. The receptors shown here come from a male donor with early-stage non-small cell lung cancer.

This clonotype was found many times. The chain joins TRBV20-1 to TRBJ2-2; a possible D gene is TRBD1 (6 bases). The V end lost 0 bases, the J end lost 7 bases, and 15 bases lay between the germline ends. The CDR3 is made up of 15 amino acids. Looked up from germline, CDR1 is DFQATT and CDR2 is SNEGSKA (reference sequence). The CDR3 is CSARDLARGIGELFF. The CDR3 region has the DNA TGCAGTGCTAGAGATCTCGCCAGGGGCATCGGGGAGCTGTTTTTT.

The chain links TRBV20-1 to TRBJ2-5; the match to TRBD2 covers 12 bases. The CDR3 is made up of 16 amino acids. Germline-derived CDR1 and CDR2 are DFQATT and SNEGSKA (reference sequence). With 0 bases clipped from V and 4 bases from J, the junction kept 6 bases outside the gene matches. The CDR3 DNA follows: TGCAGTGCTAGAGACCTCCAGACTAGCGGGAGAGAGACCCAGTACTTC. Translation: CSARDLQTSGRETQYF.

By share, this clonotype ranks as medium-sized. CDR3 protein: CASSLGGTGENTEAFF. The CDR3 coding sequence is TGCGCCAGCAGCTTGGGGGGGACAGGAGAGAACACTGAAGCTTTCTTT. This chain joins TRBV5-1 and TRBJ1-1; 8 nucleotides match TRBD1. The CDR3 totals 16 residues. J was trimmed by 1 base and V by 0 bases; bases with no gene match: 5. Germline assignment: CDR1 SGHRS and CDR2 YFSETQ.

Turning to this clonotype: A junction end diverges from the germline sequence, so it may reflect a read error. The J gene is TRBJ2-3, the V gene TRBV19, with 11 bases that match TRBD2. CDR3 size: 16 residues. Germline V gene data show CDR1 as LNHDA and CDR2 as SQIVND (reference sequence). The DNA for the CDR3 is TGTGCCAATAGTGTTGGACTAGCGGGCCGCACAGATACGCAGTATTTT. Encoded protein: CANSVGLAGRTDTQYF.

This clonotype was seen more than once but under ten times. This sequence joins TRBV6-2 or TRBV6-3 and TRBJ1-1; tentative D call: TRBD1 (5 bases). V was trimmed by 2 bases and J by 6 bases, leaving 7 bases between them. The germline CDR1 and CDR2 sequences are MNHEY and SVGEGT. The CDR3 loop spans 12 amino acids. The CDR3 loop reads CASSYTGAEAFF. In nucleotides, the CDR3 is TGTGCCAGCAGTTACACGGGGGCTGAAGCTTTCTTT.

This clonotype has at least ten counts. The J gene is TRBJ2-3, the V gene TRBV11-2; 7 nucleotides line up with TRBD2. CDR1 is SGHAT, CDR2 FQNNGV, per germline. V shed 3 bases, J shed 4 bases, and the junction held 7 bases outside the gene matches. The CDR3 length is 15 residues. This CDR3 is CASSFGGGIPDTQYF. Written as DNA, the CDR3 is TGTGCCAGCAGCTTTGGGGGGGGGATTCCAGATACGCAGTATTTT.

This clonotype qualifies as medium-sized. This chain joins TRBV28 and TRBJ2-2, with no clear D. The CDR3 has 14 amino acids. The V gene lost 5 bases and the J gene lost 4 bases, with 11 bases spanning the gap. Germline V lookup: CDR1 MDHEN, CDR2 SYDVKM. CDR3 sequence (DNA): TGTGCCAGCAGTCCTATGGTGCTCACCGGGGAGCTGTTTTTT. Protein product: CASSPMVLTGELFF.

This clonotype was found once. The chain carries TRBV12-3 or TRBV12-4 and TRBJ1-1; D call uncertain. The CDR3 totals 14 residues. V lost 1 base to trimming and J lost 2 bases, with 8 bases between them. CDR3 nucleotide sequence: TGTGCCAGCAGTTTAGGGGCAGCCAACACTGAAGCTTTCTTT. Translated, it gives CASSLGAANTEAFF.

Only a few counts were recorded for this clonotype. The J gene is TRBJ2-7, the V gene TRBV5-1; 8 bases are shared with TRBD2. V lost 2 bases to trimming and J lost 7 bases; unmatched junction nucleotides: 8. The CDR3 consists of 14 residues. CDR1 and CDR2 from the germline V gene are SGHRS and YFSETQ. The CDR3 DNA sequence: TGCGCCAGCAGCTTTAGCGGGACCAGTCGGGAGCAGTACTTC. It yields the protein CASSFSGTSREQYF. Drawing the rest from reference TRBV5-1 and TRBJ2-7, the complete variable domain is KAGVTQTPRYLIKTRGQQVTLSCSPISGHRSVSWYQQTPGQGLQFLFEYFSETQRNKGNFPGRFSGRQFSNSRSEMNVSTLELGDSALYLCASSFSGTSREQYFGPGTRLTVT.

This clonotype was observed a few times. The chain combines TRBV5-1 with TRBJ2-5; 7 bases line up with TRBD2. The CDR3 loop spans 15 amino acids. CDR1 is SGHRS and CDR2 is YFSETQ in the germline V gene. J lost 5 bases, V lost 0 bases, and 7 bases had no gene match. The CDR3 DNA sequence: TGCGCCAGCAGCTTGGGTACTAGCGCTTGGGAGACCCAGTACTTC. It translates to CASSLGTSAWETQYF.

By share of the sample, this clonotype is medium-sized. This chain joins TRBV2 and TRBJ1-4; 10 nucleotides line up with TRBD1. The CDR3 covers 18 residues. With 4 bases clipped from V and 8 bases from J, the junction kept 16 bases outside the gene matches. Germline CDR1 and CDR2: SNHLY and FYNNEI. Here the CDR3 DNA reads TGTGCCAGCAGTGTTCCGGGACAGGGGACCATAATGGGAGAAAAACTGTTTTTT. Residues: CASSVPGQGTIMGEKLFF.

This chain links TRBV7-3 with TRBJ1-4; 7 bases are a match to TRBD1. CDR1 is SGHTA, CDR2 FQGTGA, per germline. CDR3 length equals 14 residues. The ends lost 10 bases at V and 8 bases at J; junction bases unmatched: 13. CDR3 sequence: CANDDRASQEKLFF. The CDR3 nucleotides read TGTGCCAACGACGACAGGGCCTCCCAGGAAAAACTGTTTTTT.

The chain links TRBV2 to TRBJ1-4, with 7 positions matching TRBD1. Germline CDR1 SNHLY, CDR2 FYNNEI. CDR3 length: 16 residues. The V segment lost 1 base and the J segment 7 bases; nucleotides outside the gene matches: 9. The CDR3 DNA is TGTGCCAGCAGTGAAGGGTCACAGGGGTGGTTTGAAAAACTGTTTTTT. Its translation is CASSEGSQGWFEKLFF.

This clonotype is termed medium-sized. The chain carries TRBV18 and TRBJ2-7; D is possibly TRBD1 (5 bases). The CDR3 has 13 amino acids. Germline values: CDR1 KGHSH, CDR2 LQKENI. The ends were cut back, 4 bases at V and 3 bases at J, with 10 bases in the middle. CDR3: CASSLTDIYEQYV. DNA of the CDR3: TGTGCCAGCTCACTAACGGACATCTACGAGCAGTACGTC.

This clonotype was detected many times. The chain combines TRBV7-9 with TRBJ1-5, with TRBD1 matching 12 bases. After removal of 4 bases from V and 6 bases from J, the junction contained 7 bases not matched to a gene. The germline CDR1 and CDR2 sequences are SEHNR and FQNEAQ (reference sequence). This CDR3 contains 16 residues. The CDR3 sequence is CASSYGTGGVGQPQHF. The CDR3 DNA reads as TGTGCCAGCAGCTACGGGACAGGGGGCGTCGGTCAGCCCCAGCATTTT.

This clonotype has a handful of counts. The rearrangement links TRBV20-1 to TRBJ1-5, with 10 bases aligning to TRBD1. The ends lost 3 bases at V and 4 bases at J; junction bases unmatched: 6. The CDR3 is 15 amino acids. CDR1 DFQATT and CDR2 SNEGSKA come from the germline V gene (reference sequence). The CDR3 DNA reads as TGCAGTGCTAGCCAAGGACAGGGGGAAAATCAGCCCCAGCATTTT. It translates to CSASQGQGENQPQHF.

This clonotype is medium-sized. The chain joins TRBV30 to TRBJ2-7; unclear D gene. V was pared by 3 bases and J by 1 base, with 13 bases between. CDR1 and CDR2 (germline): GTSNPN, SVGIG (reference sequence). The CDR3 covers 14 residues. The CDR3 nucleotides are TGTGCCTGGAGAAAGGGTGGGAATTCCTACGAGCAGTACTTC. This translates into CAWRKGGNSYEQYF.